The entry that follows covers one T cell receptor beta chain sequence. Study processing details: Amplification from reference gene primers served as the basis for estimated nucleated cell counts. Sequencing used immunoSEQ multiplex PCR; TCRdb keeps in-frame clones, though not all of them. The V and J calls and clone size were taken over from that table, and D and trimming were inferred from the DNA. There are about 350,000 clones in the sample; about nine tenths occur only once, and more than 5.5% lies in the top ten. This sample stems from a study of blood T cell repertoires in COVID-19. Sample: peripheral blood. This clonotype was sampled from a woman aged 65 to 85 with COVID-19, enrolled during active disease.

DNA of the CDR3: TGTGCCAGCAGCTTACCTCTAGATCGAGGCCCTACAGATACGCAGTATTTT. It codes for CASSLPLDRGPTDTQYF. This chain links TRBV7-2 with TRBJ2-3; D is ambiguous. The CDR3 spans 17 residues. V dropped 2 bases and J dropped 3 bases, with 18 bases sitting between them. Germline values: CDR1 SGHTA, CDR2 FQGNSA.